Presented here are 24 T cell receptor beta chains from one specimen sequenced in a study of shared clonotypes between healthy human individuals. Sequencing was performed with immunoSEQ multiplex PCR; in TCRdb, only in-frame clones are kept and a portion is missing. The table has millions of clones, approximately 93% seen once. Sequenced input: naive CD4+ T cells from PBMCs. Subset: CD45RA+ positively selected. The receptors were gathered from a man aged 18 to 30 in good health. Some clones in this sample may be carry-over from other donors' samples.

V and J are TRBV5-4 and TRBJ2-5; 9 bases are a match to TRBD2. Trimming removed 4 bases from V and 5 bases from J; junction bases left unmatched: 9. Germline V gene lookup returns CDR1 SGHNT and CDR2 YYREEE (reference sequence). CDR3 size: 15 residues. CDR3: CASSPVGLAGETQYF. For the CDR3, the DNA is TGTGCCAGCAGCCCGGTGGGACTAGCCGGGGAGACCCAGTACTTC.

Regarding this clone: Other DNA variants within this sample encode the same CDR3. DNA of the CDR3: TGTGCCAGCTCACTCTTGGGCACTGAAGCTTTCTTT. Protein product: CASSLLGTEAFF. The chain joins TRBV18 to TRBJ1-1; the D is unclear. The germline gives CDR1 KGHSH, CDR2 LQKENI. The CDR3 has 12 residues. The V end lost 4 bases, the J end lost 4 bases, and 7 bases lay between the germline ends. Based on the CDR3 plus reference TRBV18 and TRBJ1-1, the full variable domain is NAGVMQNPRHLVRRRGQEARLRCSPMKGHSHVYWYRQLPEEGLKFMVYLQKENIIDESGMPKERFSAEFPKEGPSILRIQQVVRGDSAAYFCASSLLGTEAFFGQGTRLTVV.

This chain uses TRBV4-2 with TRBJ2-1, with D tentatively TRBD1 or TRBD2 (5 bases each). V gave up 5 bases and J gave up 9 bases, with 17 bases separating them. Germline V gene sequence: CDR1 LGHNA, CDR2 YNFKEQ. The CDR3 has 14 residues. CDR3 nucleotide sequence: TGTGCCAGCAGCAAGGAACTGGGGGATGGTGAGCAGTTCTTC. This encodes CASSKELGDGEQFF.

Notes on this clone: Other nucleotide sequences from this sample produce the same CDR3. The chain uses TRBV5-1 and TRBJ2-1, with 10 bases matching TRBD2. CDR3 length equals 16 residues. Germline CDR1 and CDR2: SGHRS and YFSETQ. V shed 0 bases, J shed 3 bases, and the junction held 3 bases outside the gene matches. The CDR3 bases are TGCGCCAGCAGCTTGGGACTAGCGGGTGGCTACAATGAGCAGTTCTTC. Protein sequence: CASSLGLAGGYNEQFF.

CDR3 residues: CASSPQGNYGYTF. The CDR3 DNA reads as TGTGCCAGCAGCCCGCAGGGGAACTATGGCTACACCTTC. J is TRBJ1-2 and V is TRBV11-1; a weak D match, TRBD1 (6 bases). With 5 bases removed from V and 2 bases from J, the gap between germline ends came to 9 bases. This CDR3 contains 13 residues. Germline assignment: CDR1 SGHAT and CDR2 FQDESV (reference sequence). The full variable domain, completed using reference TRBV11-1 and TRBJ1-2, is EAEVAQSPRYKITEKSQAVAFWCDPISGHATLYWYRQILGQGPELLVQFQDESVVDDSQLPKDRFSAERLKGVDSTLKIQPAELGDSAMYLCASSPQGNYGYTFGSGTRLTVV.

The genes are TRBV4-1 and TRBJ2-1, with TRBD1 matching 12 bases. Germline-derived CDR1 and CDR2 are MGHRA and YSYEKL. The V segment lost 1 base and the J segment 10 bases; nucleotides outside the gene matches: 5. This CDR3 contains 15 residues. The chain's CDR3 is CASSQVGQGAGEQFF. The CDR3, as DNA: TGCGCCAGCAGCCAAGTGGGACAGGGGGCAGGGGAGCAGTTCTTC.

This chain links TRBV28 with TRBJ2-1; 11 nucleotides match TRBD2. Trimming took 7 bases from V and 4 from J; bases not matched to a gene: 6. CDR1 and CDR2 (germline): MDHEN, SYDVKM. CDR3 length: 15 amino acids. As DNA, the CDR3 is TGTGCCAGCATCACAAGGACTAGCGGGTACAATGAGCAGTTCTTC. Translation gives CASITRTSGYNEQFF.

The chain employs TRBV27 and TRBJ2-7; possible D gene TRBD1, 5 bases. Germline loops: CDR1 MNHEY, CDR2 SMNVEV (reference sequence). The length of the CDR3 is 15 residues. Trimming cost V 8 bases and J 6 bases, with 23 bases left between them. As DNA, the CDR3 is TGTGCCAGCCGAATCAGGGCGGAGTACACGGGCGAGCAGTACTTC. Translating it yields CASRIRAEYTGEQYF.

This chain connects TRBV6-5 to TRBJ1-4; a possible D gene is TRBD1 (5 bases). Trimming left V 4 bases short and J 1 base short, with 10 bases between. In germline, CDR1 is MNHEY, CDR2 SVGAGI. The CDR3 totals 15 residues. The CDR3 bases are TGTGCCAGCAGTTCCCCTGGGGGAACTAATGAAAAACTGTTTTTT. Its translation: CASSSPGGTNEKLFF.

This sequence joins TRBV18 and TRBJ2-3; the D gene is possibly TRBD1 (6 bases). The CDR3 consists of 13 residues. V was pared by 6 bases and J by 3 bases, with 10 bases between. Germline V gene lookup returns CDR1 KGHSH and CDR2 LQKENI. The DNA of the CDR3 is TGTGCCAGCTCCGACGGACAGACAGATACGCAGTATTTT. This codes for CASSDGQTDTQYF.

This chain uses TRBV6-5 with TRBJ2-1; tentatively, D is TRBD2 (5 bases). The V end was cut by 2 bases, the J end by 0 bases, with 5 bases between. CDR1 and CDR2 (germline): MNHEY, SVGAGI. The CDR3 extends over 14 amino acids. CDR3 in amino acids: CASSYRGSYNEQFF. CDR3 nucleotides: TGTGCCAGCAGTTACCGGGGCTCCTACAATGAGCAGTTCTTC.

About this clone itself: The sample holds other DNA sequences that translate to the same CDR3. The genes are TRBV19 and TRBJ1-3, with D perhaps matching TRBD1 (5 bases). This CDR3 has 14 residues. The germline V and J ends were trimmed by 3 bases and 1 base, with 7 bases remaining between them. CDR1 and CDR2 (germline): LNHDA, SQIVND (reference sequence). The CDR3 protein is CASSIPGSGNTIYF. The CDR3 DNA reads as TGTGCCAGTAGTATCCCAGGGTCTGGAAACACCATATATTTT.

The V call is TRBV7-8, the J call TRBJ2-1; D is possibly TRBD2 (7 bases). This CDR3 is 16 amino acids long. Trimming took off 6 bases at V and 1 base at J, with 16 bases between the two ends. Looked up from germline, CDR1 is SGHVS and CDR2 is FQNEAQ. In DNA form, the CDR3 reads TGTGCCAGCAGAACAACAGGGAGGGGATCCTACAATGAGCAGTTCTTC. Amino acids: CASRTTGRGSYNEQFF.

The CDR3 sequence is CSAGTSGSTDTQYF. CDR3 coding DNA: TGCAGCGCTGGGACTAGCGGAAGCACAGATACGCAGTATTTT. The chain combines TRBV29-1 with TRBJ2-3; 11 bases align to TRBD2. V lost 7 bases and J lost 0; bases outside the gene matches: 3. Germline CDR1 is SQVTM and CDR2 is ANQGSEA. The CDR3 is 14 residues long.

The chain employs TRBV5-1 and TRBJ2-5; TRBD2 is a possible D gene (6 bases). The CDR3 is made up of 15 amino acids. The germline CDR1 and CDR2 sequences are SGHRS and YFSETQ. V lost 5 bases and J lost 5, with 19 bases in between. The CDR3 is CASRNLPPSVETQYF. CDR3 in DNA: TGCGCCAGCAGGAACCTCCCCCCTAGCGTTGAGACCCAGTACTTC. Complete variable domain (other parts from reference TRBV5-1 and TRBJ2-5): KAGVTQTPRYLIKTRGQQVTLSCSPISGHRSVSWYQQTPGQGLQFLFEYFSETQRNKGNFPGRFSGRQFSNSRSEMNVSTLELGDSALYLCASRNLPPSVETQYFGPGTRLLVL.

The chain has TRBV15 and TRBJ2-3; D is ambiguous. In germline, CDR1 is LNHNV, CDR2 YYDKDF (reference sequence). Deletions cut 1 base from V and 2 bases from J, with 13 bases between. CDR3 length: 16 residues. CDR3 in amino acids: CATSRVRGSITDTQYF. CDR3 DNA: TGTGCCACCAGCAGAGTTCGTGGGTCAATCACAGATACGCAGTATTTT.

This rearrangement joins TRBV11-3 to TRBJ1-1; maybe TRBD1 (5 bases). The CDR3 covers 15 residues. Germline V gene sequence: CDR1 SGHNT, CDR2 YENEEA. V lost 1 base, J lost 1 base, and 10 bases lay in between. The CDR3 loop is CASSLGQGENTEAFF. DNA for the CDR3: TGTGCCAGCAGCTTAGGGCAGGGAGAGAACACTGAAGCTTTCTTT.

This chain links TRBV25-1 with TRBJ1-3; D call uncertain. There are 12 residues in the CDR3. The germline V and J ends were trimmed by 3 bases and 3 bases, with 3 bases remaining between them. In germline, CDR1 is MGHDK, CDR2 SYGVNS. DNA of the CDR3: TGTGCCAGCAGTGAGTTTGGAAACACCATATATTTT. Encoded protein: CASSEFGNTIYF.

The chain joins TRBV6-5 to TRBJ2-7, with 9 bases identical to TRBD1. The CDR3 sequence is 15 residues long. CDR1 MNHEY and CDR2 SVGAGI come from the germline V gene. Trimming removed 6 bases from V and 5 bases from J; junction bases left unmatched: 11. Here the CDR3 DNA reads TGTGCCAGCAGGCCGTCCGGGACAGGGTTCAACGAGCAGTACTTC. Amino acid sequence: CASRPSGTGFNEQYF.

The sample holds one count of this clone. The V and J genes are TRBV11-2 and TRBJ2-3; 12 positions agree with TRBD2. After removal of 0 bases from V and 1 base from J, the junction contained 11 bases not matched to a gene. CDR3 length: 20 amino acids. CDR1 is SGHAT, CDR2 FQNNGV, per germline. The CDR3 DNA is TGTGCCAGCAGCTTAGATGCAGGGACCGGACTAGCGGGGCGCACAGATACGCAGTATTTT. This codes for CASSLDAGTGLAGRTDTQYF.

The CDR3 DNA reads as TGTGCCAGCAGCTTCGCGACAGCGAACACTGAAGCTTTCTTT. It specifies CASSFATANTEAFF. The chain combines TRBV7-8 with TRBJ1-1; D might be TRBD1 (5 bases). V was cut by 3 bases and J by 1 base, with 9 bases left in between. The germline V gene has CDR1 SGHVS and CDR2 FQNEAQ. This CDR3 is 14 amino acids long.

In nucleotides, the CDR3 is TGTGCCAGCAGCTTAGGCGGCAACAGGAACTACGAGCAGTACTTC. This sequence encodes CASSLGGNRNYEQYF. The chain combines TRBV11-3 with TRBJ2-7, with D perhaps TRBD1 (5 bases). Germline CDR1 is SGHNT and CDR2 is YENEEA. Between the trimmed V and J ends, which lost 1 base and 3 bases, there was a span of 13 bases. The CDR3 sequence is 15 residues long.

The V and J genes are TRBV7-9 and TRBJ2-2, with 8 bases identical to TRBD1. CDR3 length equals 14 residues. Unmatched junction bases numbered 5, after V lost 6 bases and J lost 5 bases. The germline CDR1 and CDR2 sequences are SEHNR and FQNEAQ (reference sequence). The CDR3 DNA follows: TGTGCCAGCAGATATACAGGGGGTACCGGGGAGCTGTTTTTT. Protein sequence: CASRYTGGTGELFF. Full variable domain (remainder filled in from reference TRBV7-9 and TRBJ2-2): DTGVSQNPRHKITKRGQNVTFRCDPISEHNRLYWYRQTLGQGPEFLTYFQNEAQLEKSRLLSDRFSAERPKGSFSTLEIQRTEQGDSAMYLCASRYTGGTGELFFGEGSRLTVL.

V is TRBV7-3 and J is TRBJ1-2, with D possibly TRBD1 on 6 matching bases. Deletions cut 5 bases from V and 8 bases from J, with 12 bases between. Per germline, CDR1 SGHTA and CDR2 FQGTGA. The CDR3 is made up of 12 amino acids. CDR3 loop: CASSPTGGGYTF. In DNA, the CDR3 is TGTGCCAGCAGCCCCACGGGGGGCGGCTACACCTTC. Together with reference TRBV7-3 and TRBJ1-2, the CDR3 gives the full variable domain: GAGVSQTPSNKVTEKGKYVELRCDPISGHTALYWYRQSLGQGPEFLIYFQGTGAADDSGLPNDRFFAVRPEGSVSTLKIQRTERGDSAVYLCASSPTGGGYTFGSGTRLTVV.